The 27 T cell receptor beta chains reported below all come from one sample, sequenced in a study of CD8+ T cells in alopecia areata. TCR sequencing used cDNA made by reverse transcription of extracted RNA. Some clones are missing from TCRdb's copy, which holds only in-frame ones; the method was immunoSEQ multiplex PCR. The specimen gives approximately 280,000 clones without singletons; the ten biggest hold less than 1.5%. Cell sorting was performed on pooled cutaneous lymph node cells with CD4, CD8alpha, NKG2D, NKG2ACE and other markers. The sequencing input was CD4+ T cells sorted from a lymph node. These receptors originate from a C3H/HeJ mouse with alopecia areata. The mouse line has the MHC haplotype H2-k.

There are a few counts of this clone. The genes and germline here are from mouse. The CDR3 is cut off 4 residues early in the read; its end comes from the germline J gene. Within the sample, other DNA sequences also encode this same CDR3. The chain joins TRBV19 to TRBJ2-2, with TRBD2 matching over 7 bases. With V trimmed by 1 base and J by 3 bases, 3 bases remained unmatched. The CDR3 runs to 15 residues. Germline V CDR1 and CDR2: FNHDT, SITEND (reference sequence). The part of the CDR3 DNA that was read is TGTGCCAGCAGTATACCTGGGGGATACACCGGG. This encodes CASSIPGGYTG. The whole CDR3 reads CASSIPGGYTGQLYF.

A word on this clone: Mouse gene names and germline throughout. The CDR3 end is not reached by the read, which stops 4 residues before it; the germline J gene fills it in. The rearrangement uses TRBV1 and TRBJ2-2, with 10 positions matching TRBD1. Trimming at V came to 1 base and at J to 3 bases, leaving 2 bases not matched to a gene. Germline V gene sequence: CDR1 NSQYPW, CDR2 LRSPGD (reference sequence). This CDR3 has 16 amino acids. This CDR3 reads CTCSAATGGDTGQLYF. Incomplete CDR3 DNA: TGCACCTGCAGTGCAGCGACAGGGGGCGACACCGGG.

This clone has ten or more counts. Any gene name here is a mouse gene name. The read gets to within 4 residues of the CDR3 end, and the germline J gene fills in the rest. The chain joins TRBV17 to TRBJ2-1; 9 nucleotides line up with TRBD2. Unmatched junction bases numbered 3, after V lost 6 bases and J lost 0 bases. From germline, CDR1 is MNHDT and CDR2 YYDKIL. The CDR3 is made up of 15 amino acids. The CDR3 loop is CASRRTGVNYAEQFF. The sequenced CDR3 bases are TGTGCTAGCAGGAGGACTGGGGTTAACTATGCT.

This clone was counted only a few times. Genes and germline come from the mouse. Read sequence stops 4 residues before the CDR3 end, and the germline J gene provides the missing end. This chain connects TRBV13-2 to TRBJ2-2; 10 bases match TRBD2. The CDR3 covers 18 residues. Germline CDR1 and CDR2: NNHNN and SYGAGS (reference sequence). J was trimmed by 1 base and V by 0 bases; bases with no gene match: 6. CDR3 DNA (partial): TGTGCCAGCGGTGATGCGGGCTGGGGGGGCGAAAACACCGGG. It is translated as CASGDAGWGGENTG. The complete CDR3 sequence is CASGDAGWGGENTGQLYF.

This clone showed up just a few times. Gene names are mouse gene names. From the germline J gene comes the end of the CDR3, since the read stops 4 residues before it. The V and J genes are TRBV1 and TRBJ2-7; 10 bases are a match to TRBD2. Germline-derived CDR1 and CDR2 are NSQYPW and LRSPGD (reference sequence). The CDR3 extends over 15 amino acids. The V and J ends lost 3 bases and 2 bases, in that order; junction bases with no gene match: 4. The CDR3 sequence: CTCSAVTGGAYEQYF. CDR3 DNA, as far as it was read: TGCACCTGCAGTGCTGTTACTGGGGGGGCCTAT.

This clone showed up just a few times. Here the gene names and germline are mouse. The read falls 4 residues short of the CDR3 end, and the missing part is taken from the germline J gene. The chain has TRBV17 and TRBJ2-4, with D possibly being TRBD1 (6 bases). The V gene's germline CDR1 is MNHDT and CDR2 YYDKIL. The CDR3 is made up of 15 amino acids. V was trimmed by 4 bases and J by 0 bases, leaving 11 bases between them. The CDR3 is CASSKGTTSQNTLYF. Partial CDR3 DNA: TGTGCTAGCAGTAAAGGGACAACTAGTCAAAAC.

On this clone: Germline and genes here are mouse. The sequenced fragment ends 4 residues before the CDR3 boundary, so the rest is inferred from the germline J gene. This chain joins TRBV17 and TRBJ2-3, with 13 positions matching TRBD2. V was pared by 0 bases and J by 1 base, with 4 bases of the junction left unmatched. This CDR3 has 18 residues. Germline assignment: CDR1 MNHDT and CDR2 YYDKIL. CDR3 in amino acids: CASSRDGTGGEGAETLYF. Incomplete CDR3 DNA: TGTGCTAGCAGTAGAGATGGGACTGGGGGGGAAGGTGCAGAA.

This clone has just a few counts. Mouse germline and gene names are used. The read ends 4 residues before the CDR3 terminus; that terminus is restored from the germline J gene. The V gene is TRBV5, the J gene TRBJ2-7; perhaps TRBD2 as D (6 bases). The CDR3 spans 13 residues. The germline gives CDR1 LGHNA, CDR2 YNLKQL (reference sequence). The covered CDR3 bases are TGTGCCAGCAGCCAACGGGACTTATAT. Translation gives CASSQRDLY. The full CDR3 protein is CASSQRDLYEQYF.

There are a few counts of this clone. Gene names are mouse gene names. The observed sequence ends 3 residues before the CDR3 terminus, with the missing tail filled in from the germline J gene. The rearrangement links TRBV31 to TRBJ1-6; 11 bases line up with TRBD1. TRBJ1-6 belongs to the ORF category, with a function that is uncertain. Germline V CDR1 and CDR2: GKSSPN, SITVG. CDR3 length equals 14 residues. V shed 5 bases and J 3 bases; nucleotides not matched to a gene: 0. The CDR3: CAWGTGGYNSPLYF. The part of the CDR3 DNA that was read is TGTGCCTGGGGGACAGGGGGCTATAATTCGCCC.

To note about this clone: Gene names denote mouse genes. The sequence runs out 4 residues before the end of the CDR3; the remainder is reconstructed from the germline J gene. V is TRBV19 and J is TRBJ1-1, with 8 bases lining up with TRBD1. Germline lookup yields CDR1 FNHDT and CDR2 SITEND (reference sequence). The CDR3 extends over 13 amino acids. V dropped 6 bases and J dropped 1; count of bases not matched to a gene: 2. The covered CDR3 bases are TGTGCCAGCAAGACAGGGGAAAACACA. Its translation is CASKTGENT. The CDR3 as a whole reads CASKTGENTEVFF.

A note on this clone: Gene names denote mouse genes. The read finishes 4 residues shy of the CDR3 end, and the germline J gene is used to complete it. Other DNA sequences in the sample encode the same CDR3. The chain joins TRBV31 to TRBJ1-2; the D gene is possibly TRBD1 (6 bases). The CDR3 covers 13 residues. Trimming cost V 1 base and J 3 bases, with 9 bases left between them. Germline V gene lookup returns CDR1 GKSSPN and CDR2 SITVG. Incomplete CDR3 DNA: TGTGCCTGGAGTCAGGGACAATACTCC. Protein: CAWSQGQYS. The entire CDR3 sequence reads CAWSQGQYSDYTF.

Note on this clone: The genes and germline here are from mouse. Read sequence stops 3 residues before the CDR3 end, and the germline J gene provides the missing end. The sample holds other DNA sequences that translate to the same CDR3. The chain links TRBV13-1 to TRBJ1-6, with D maybe TRBD1 (5 bases). TRBJ1-6 is an open reading frame whose function is uncertain. This CDR3 is 14 amino acids long. Germline V gives CDR1 NSHNY, CDR2 SYGAGN. Trimming cost V 1 base and J 6 bases, with 8 bases left between them. CDR3 DNA, as far as it was read: TGTGCCAGCAGTGATAGGGGTGGTAATTCGCCC. The encoded protein is CASSDRGGNSP. The whole CDR3 protein is CASSDRGGNSPLYF.

Details on this clone: Genes and germline are mouse. The CDR3 extends 4 residues past the end of the read, so its final part is completed from the germline J gene. This rearrangement joins TRBV13-2 to TRBJ2-1, with D unresolved. This CDR3 comprises 11 residues. Germline V lookup: CDR1 NNHNN, CDR2 SYGAGS (reference sequence). Between the trimmed V and J ends, which lost 5 bases and 4 bases, there was a span of 4 bases. CDR3 region: CASGQYAEQFF. CDR3 DNA (partial): TGTGCCAGCGGACAGTATGCT.

The table lists this clone with a few counts. The gene names here belong to mouse. The missing CDR3 end, 4 residues past where the read stops, is filled in from the germline J gene. The chain recombines TRBV13-1 with TRBJ2-7, with 10 bases aligning to TRBD1. The CDR3 is 13 amino acids. Germline lookup yields CDR1 NSHNY and CDR2 SYGAGN. CDR3 sequence: CASSLGQGYEQYF. CDR3 DNA, as far as it was read: TGTGCCAGCAGTCTGGGACAGGGGTAT.

This clone has a handful of counts. Mouse gene names apply. The CDR3 end falls 4 residues outside the read, so it is completed with the germline J gene. The sample has other DNA sequences that encode this CDR3 too. This rearrangement joins TRBV1 to TRBJ2-4; 7 bases align to TRBD2. The CDR3 runs to 14 residues. Germline V gene data show CDR1 as NSQYPW and CDR2 as LRSPGD (reference sequence). Partial CDR3 DNA: TGCACCTGCAGTGCAGATCGGGGGGGAAAC. As protein: CTCSADRGGN. The CDR3, in full, reads CTCSADRGGNTLYF.

The sample holds a few counts of this clone. The genes and germline here are from mouse. The observed sequence ends 4 residues before the CDR3 terminus, with the missing tail filled in from the germline J gene. The rearrangement links TRBV1 to TRBJ2-1; 9 nucleotides match TRBD2. This CDR3 comprises 15 residues. The germline V gene has CDR1 NSQYPW and CDR2 LRSPGD (reference sequence). Trimming removed 1 base from V and 6 bases from J; junction bases left unmatched: 4. The chain's CDR3 is CTCSAGGGALAEQFF. The sequenced CDR3 bases are TGCACCTGCAGTGCAGGTGGGGGGGCGCTTGCT.

Details on this clone: Any gene name here is a mouse gene name. Coverage ceases 4 residues before the CDR3 finishes, and the germline J gene fills in the end. The chain carries TRBV13-3 and TRBJ2-2, with TRBD2 as a possible D gene (8 bases). The CDR3 spans 13 residues. The V end was cut by 7 bases, the J end by 5 bases, with 12 bases between. In germline, CDR1 is NNHDY, CDR2 SYVADS. CDR3 DNA, as far as it was read: TGTGCCAGCTGGGGGGGACAGACCGGG. As protein: CASWGGQTG. The whole CDR3 protein reads CASWGGQTGQLYF.

The table lists this clone with a few counts. Gene names and germline refer to mouse. Sequencing ends 4 residues short of the CDR3 end; the germline J gene provides the rest. The same CDR3 can be traced to other DNA sequences in this sample. The chain uses TRBV5 and TRBJ2-5; 8 nucleotides line up with TRBD2. The germline V gene encodes CDR1 LGHNA and CDR2 YNLKQL (reference sequence). The CDR3 spans 15 residues. J lost 2 bases, V lost 3 bases, and 4 bases had no gene match. CDR3 DNA (partial): TGTGCCAGCAGCCAGCAGACTGGGGTCCAAGAC. Its translation is CASSQQTGVQD. The entire CDR3 reads CASSQQTGVQDTQYF.

As to this clone: Genes and germline come from the mouse. The read halts 4 residues ahead of the CDR3 end, with the missing end drawn from the germline J gene. This same CDR3 is encoded by further DNA sequences in the sample. The chain carries TRBV31 and TRBJ2-2; no reliable D call. V was clipped by 3 bases and J by 2 bases, with 7 bases between them. This CDR3 region has 13 residues. Germline assignment: CDR1 GKSSPN and CDR2 SITVG. The CDR3 bases that were read are TGTGCCTGGAGCCCACAGAACACCGGG. Translation gives CAWSPQNTG. The entire CDR3 sequence reads CAWSPQNTGQLYF.

A word on this clone: Mouse gene names apply. The read terminates 4 residues before the CDR3 end, so the remaining end is supplied by the germline J gene. J is TRBJ2-2 and V is TRBV19; 8 positions agree with TRBD2. Per germline, CDR1 FNHDT and CDR2 SITEND (reference sequence). With 10 bases clipped from V and 4 bases from J, the junction kept 6 bases outside the gene matches. The CDR3 contains 13 residues. Here the CDR3 reads CAGGGAGTGQLYF. CDR3 bases read: TGTGCCGGGGGGGGCGCGGGCACCGGG. The full variable domain, its missing parts supplied by reference TRBV19 and TRBJ2-2, is GGIITQTPKFLIGQEGQKLTLKCQQNFNHDTMYWYRQDSGKGLRLIYYSITENDLQKGDLSEGYDASREKKSSFSLTVTSAQKNEMAVFLCAGGGAGTGQLYFGEGSKLTVL.

This clone was seen a few times. The germline and genes are mouse ones. The read ends 4 residues shy of where the CDR3 ends; the end is completed using the germline J gene. The chain employs TRBV31 and TRBJ2-3; a weak D match, TRBD2 (6 bases). In germline, CDR1 is GKSSPN, CDR2 SITVG. Trimming removed 1 base at V and 0 bases at J, with 8 bases between. This CDR3 is 14 amino acids long. Partial CDR3 DNA: TGTGCCTGGAGTCAATGGGGGAGTGCAGAA. This sequence encodes CAWSQWGSAE. The full CDR3 sequence reads CAWSQWGSAETLYF.

About this clone itself: The genes and germline here are from mouse. The sequence runs out 4 residues before the end of the CDR3; the remainder is reconstructed from the germline J gene. This sequence joins TRBV19 and TRBJ2-3, with a tentative D call TRBD2 (5 bases). Germline CDR1 reads FNHDT; CDR2 reads SITEND (reference sequence). The CDR3 is 14 amino acids. V lost 3 bases and J 0 bases, leaving 8 bases between the germline ends. CDR3: CASSKWGSAETLYF. CDR3 bases read: TGTGCCAGCAGTAAGTGGGGTAGTGCAGAA. Based on the CDR3 plus reference TRBV19 and TRBJ2-3, the full variable domain is GGIITQTPKFLIGQEGQKLTLKCQQNFNHDTMYWYRQDSGKGLRLIYYSITENDLQKGDLSEGYDASREKKSSFSLTVTSAQKNEMAVFLCASSKWGSAETLYFGSGTRLTVL.

This clone was counted a few times. Gene names and germline match the mouse. The CDR3 is cut off 4 residues early in the read; its end comes from the germline J gene. The V gene is TRBV13-1, the J gene TRBJ1-2; a possible D gene is TRBD1 (6 bases). V was cut by 2 bases and J by 1 base, with 12 bases left in between. Germline lookup yields CDR1 NSHNY and CDR2 SYGAGN. The CDR3 contains 15 residues. The CDR3 loop reads CASSELGQKNSDYTF. CDR3 DNA, as far as it was read: TGTGCCAGCAGTGAGTTGGGACAAAAAAACTCC.

This clone was found a few times. A much bigger clone sits one base away, suggesting this may be a read error. Germline and genes: mouse. The read ends 4 residues early relative to the CDR3; the germline J gene fills the gap. This rearrangement joins TRBV19 to TRBJ2-1, with 9 bases fitting TRBD2. The CDR3 runs to 14 residues. The germline V gene encodes CDR1 FNHDT and CDR2 SITEND (reference sequence). V shed 4 bases, J shed 3 bases, and the junction held 2 bases outside the gene matches. The CDR3 loop is CASSAGGGYAEQFF. CDR3 DNA, as far as it was read: TGTGCCAGCAGTGCTGGGGGGGGCTATGCT.

This clone was observed a handful of times. All gene names here are mouse names. The sequenced fragment ends 4 residues before the CDR3 boundary, so the rest is inferred from the germline J gene. V and J are TRBV31 and TRBJ2-7, with a tentative D call TRBD1 (7 bases). The germline V gene has CDR1 GKSSPN and CDR2 SITVG. Deletions cut 6 bases from V and 2 bases from J, with 11 bases between. This CDR3 comprises 12 residues. CDR3 sequence: CACGGGAYEQYF. CDR3 bases read: TGTGCCTGCGGAGGGGGCGCCTAT.

The sample holds a few counts of this clone. The gene names given are mouse names. The read finishes 4 residues shy of the CDR3 end, and the germline J gene is used to complete it. The V call is TRBV13-1, the J call TRBJ1-2; perhaps TRBD1 as D (5 bases). The CDR3 runs to 15 residues. CDR1 and CDR2 from the germline V gene are NSHNY and SYGAGN. V lost 3 bases and J lost 0, with 12 bases in between. The part of the CDR3 DNA that was read is TGTGCCAGCAGTGTCAACAGAGGGGCAAACTCC. This sequence encodes CASSVNRGANS. The entire CDR3 is CASSVNRGANSDYTF.

This clone was observed a handful of times. Gene names are the mouse ones. The CDR3 end falls 4 residues outside the read, so it is completed with the germline J gene. J is TRBJ2-3 and V is TRBV1; TRBD2 agrees at 12 bases. With V trimmed by 1 base and J by 0 bases, 8 bases remained unmatched. Germline CDR1 and CDR2: NSQYPW and LRSPGD (reference sequence). The CDR3 contains 19 residues. The CDR3: CTCSAGRDWGATSAETLYF. The part of the CDR3 DNA that was read is TGCACCTGCAGTGCAGGGCGGGACTGGGGGGCCACTAGTGCAGAA.